The 20 T cell receptor beta chains listed next were all sequenced from one sample in a study of human T cells and chemical hapten exposure. The time point here: pre-sensitization, week 0. The treatment denotes: therapeutic diphenylcyclopropenone sensitization with weekly scalp DPC. From the RACE reads, TCRdb called clonotypes with MiXCR, one entry per CDR3 protein. The data hold about 380,000 distinct CDR3 sequences, with 5% to 6.5% observed a single time. Source: whole blood, taken in connection with sensitization to the hapten diphenylcyclopropenone (DPC). All receptors come from a woman aged 45 to 65 with alopecia areata. Some clones in this sample may be carry-over from other donors' samples.

This clonotype was seen only a few times. This chain uses TRBV10-3 with TRBJ1-1; 8 bases fit TRBD1. V gave up 7 bases and J gave up 5 bases; unmatched junction bases: 6. Germline V CDR1 and CDR2: ENHRY, SYGVKD. This CDR3 is 13 amino acids long. CDR3 region: CAITPTGGTEAFF. DNA for the CDR3: TGTGCCATCACCCCTACAGGGGGAACTGAAGCTTTCTTT.

This clonotype turned up a few times. The chain combines TRBV6-5 with TRBJ1-5; 8 nucleotides align to TRBD1. V was pared by 2 bases and J by 3 bases, with 9 bases of the junction left unmatched. This CDR3 has 17 residues. Germline CDR1 MNHEY, CDR2 SVGAGI. CDR3 region: CASSYLRGRVNNQPQHF. CDR3 in DNA: TGTGCCAGCAGTTACCTCAGGGGGCGAGTCAACAATCAGCCCCAGCATTTT.

V gene TRBV6-2 or TRBV6-3 combines with J gene TRBJ2-5, with no clear D. Germline CDR1 is MNHEY and CDR2 is SVGEGT. The length of the CDR3 is 12 residues. Trimming pared 0 bases from V and 4 bases from J, leaving 3 bases between. CDR3 DNA: TGTGCCAGCAGTTACTCGGTAGAGACCCAGTACTTC. This codes for CASSYSVETQYF.

This clonotype was seen ten or more times. This chain joins TRBV5-1 and TRBJ2-1; possibly TRBD1 or TRBD2 for D (6 bases each). Germline V gene sequence: CDR1 SGHRS, CDR2 YFSETQ. Trimming took off 2 bases at V and 0 bases at J, with 12 bases between the two ends. CDR3 length: 16 amino acids. CDR3 sequence: CASSFTGASSYNEQFF. DNA for the CDR3: TGCGCCAGCAGCTTCACGGGGGCGAGCTCCTACAATGAGCAGTTCTTC.

The table lists this clonotype with many counts. The chain carries TRBV5-1 and TRBJ1-1, with D perhaps matching TRBD1 (5 bases). Trimming cost V 0 bases and J 0 bases, with 15 bases left between them. The CDR3 has 17 residues. Germline CDR1 reads SGHRS; CDR2 reads YFSETQ. The CDR3 sequence is CASSLESLGPLNTEAFF. The CDR3 nucleotides are TGCGCCAGCAGCTTGGAAAGTCTGGGACCGCTGAACACTGAAGCTTTCTTT.

The sample holds many counts of this clonotype. The chain carries TRBV18 and TRBJ1-4; 7 bases align to TRBD1. V lost 1 base to trimming and J lost 4 bases; unmatched junction nucleotides: 0. Per germline, CDR1 KGHSH and CDR2 LQKENI. The CDR3 is 14 amino acids. The DNA for the CDR3 is TGTGCCAGCTCACCACGGGACAGTAATGAAAAACTGTTTTTT. Amino acid sequence: CASSPRDSNEKLFF.

This sequence joins TRBV27 and TRBJ1-5, with TRBD1 as a possible D gene (5 bases). Between the trimmed V and J ends, which lost 4 bases and 1 base, there was a span of 11 bases. This CDR3 is built from 15 residues. CDR1 MNHEY and CDR2 SMNVEV come from the germline V gene (reference sequence). The CDR3 bases are TGTGCCAGCAGTTGGGACGGGGGGAGCAATCAGCCCCAGCATTTT. Translation gives CASSWDGGSNQPQHF.

This sequence joins TRBV6-2 or TRBV6-3 and TRBJ2-1, with 13 positions matching TRBD2. Trimming removed 4 bases from V and 3 bases from J; junction bases left unmatched: 3. The CDR3 runs 16 residues. Per germline, CDR1 MNHEY and CDR2 SVGEGT. The CDR3, as DNA: TGTGCCAGCAGTTCCTGGACTAGCGGGGGCTACAATGAGCAGTTCTTC. Translation: CASSSWTSGGYNEQFF.

This clonotype was counted at least ten times. The chain links TRBV27 to TRBJ1-5; 7 bases match TRBD1. The junction had 9 bases not matched to a gene; V was cut back by 5 bases and J by 5 bases. This CDR3 comprises 15 residues. Germline CDR1 MNHEY, CDR2 SMNVEV (reference sequence). The CDR3: CASSEGQGDHQPQHF. The CDR3, as DNA: TGTGCCAGCAGTGAGGGCCAGGGGGATCATCAGCCCCAGCATTTT.

The sample holds many counts of this clonotype. The chain employs TRBV7-2 and TRBJ2-5; perhaps TRBD2 as D (5 bases). Between the trimmed V and J ends, which lost 5 bases and 5 bases, there was a span of 15 bases. There are 14 residues in the CDR3. In germline, CDR1 is SGHTA, CDR2 FQGNSA. For the CDR3, the DNA is TGTGCCAGCAGCCCGGGAAACTCGGGGGAGACCCAGTACTTC. This translates into CASSPGNSGETQYF. The full variable domain, its missing parts supplied by reference TRBV7-2 and TRBJ2-5, is GAGVSQSPSNKVTEKGKDVELRCDPISGHTALYWYRQSLGQGLEFLIYFQGNSAPDKSGLPSDRFSAERTGGSVSTLTIQRTQQEDSAVYLCASSPGNSGETQYFGPGTRLLVL.

The chain links TRBV3-1 to TRBJ1-3, with a weak D call TRBD1 (6 bases). In germline, CDR1 is LGHDT, CDR2 YNNKEL (reference sequence). The CDR3 sequence is 16 residues long. Deletions cut 4 bases from V and 0 bases from J, with 13 bases between. The CDR3 protein is CASSLRGVPSGNTIYF. DNA for the CDR3: TGTGCCAGCAGCCTAAGGGGGGTCCCCTCTGGAAACACCATATATTTT.

V gene TRBV2 combines with J gene TRBJ1-1; a possible D gene is TRBD1 (6 bases). The CDR3 runs to 13 residues. Deletions cut 9 bases from V and 3 bases from J, with 14 bases between. Germline values: CDR1 SNHLY, CDR2 FYNNEI. CDR3 sequence: CARTGNPDTEAFF. In nucleotides, the CDR3 is TGTGCCAGAACAGGGAATCCAGACACTGAAGCTTTCTTT.

This chain links TRBV14 with TRBJ2-7; unclear D gene. The CDR3 loop spans 15 amino acids. V was shortened by 4 bases and J by 1 base, with 14 bases between the two germline ends. CDR1 SGHDN and CDR2 FVKESK come from the germline V gene. This chain's CDR3 is CASSPRGTASYEQYF. CDR3 coding DNA: TGTGCCAGCAGCCCGAGAGGTACAGCATCCTACGAGCAGTACTTC.

This clonotype was detected ten times or more. This sequence joins TRBV6-2 or TRBV6-3 and TRBJ2-3; D is uncertain. CDR1 and CDR2 from the germline V gene are MNHEY and SVGEGT. The CDR3 is made up of 15 amino acids. V was pared by 2 bases and J by 7 bases, with 16 bases between. The CDR3 coding sequence is TGTGCCAGCAGTTACGGAACACCTACGGCTTATACGCAGTATTTT. It specifies CASSYGTPTAYTQYF.

This clonotype has ten or more counts. The gene calls are TRBV4-3 and TRBJ2-1; weak D call: TRBD2 (5 bases). The CDR3 runs to 14 residues. Deletions cut 3 bases from V and 9 bases from J, with 15 bases between. Germline V lookup: CDR1 LGHNA, CDR2 YSLEER. As DNA, the CDR3 is TGCGCCAGCAGCCAGGATACTAGAACGGCTGAGCAGTTCTTC. This encodes CASSQDTRTAEQFF.

The table lists this clonotype with a few counts. The CDR3 bases are TGCAGTGCTAGAGATGTGACTAGCGGGCCCACAGATACGCAGTATTTT. Its protein product is CSARDVTSGPTDTQYF. The chain recombines TRBV20-1 with TRBJ2-3; the match to TRBD2 covers 10 bases. Germline V gives CDR1 DFQATT, CDR2 SNEGSKA (reference sequence). The J segment lost 2 bases and the V segment lost 0 bases, leaving 5 bases of the junction unmatched. This CDR3 is 16 amino acids long.

Only a few counts were recorded for this clonotype. Written as DNA, the CDR3 is TGCGCCAGCAGCCCGGGACTAGCAGATCATGAGCAGTTCTTC. Translated: CASSPGLADHEQFF. V is TRBV5-1 and J is TRBJ2-1; 9 bases are shared with TRBD2. The V gene end was trimmed by 4 bases and the J gene end by 8 bases; junction bases not matched to a gene: 7. Germline V lookup: CDR1 SGHRS, CDR2 YFSETQ. There are 14 residues in the CDR3.

This clonotype was counted only a few times. The chain is built from TRBV2 and TRBJ2-7, with D perhaps TRBD1 or TRBD2 (6 bases each). V was trimmed by 8 bases and J by 6 bases, leaving 8 bases between them. This CDR3 contains 10 residues. CDR1 is SNHLY and CDR2 is FYNNEI in the germline V gene. In DNA, the CDR3 is TGTGCCAGCGGGGGGCGCGAGCAGTACTTC. Its protein product is CASGGREQYF.

The gene calls are TRBV5-4 and TRBJ2-3, with D perhaps TRBD2 (6 bases). Per the germline V gene, CDR1 is SGHNT and CDR2 is YYREEE (reference sequence). This CDR3 is built from 13 residues. Trimming left V 6 bases short and J 3 bases short, with 11 bases between. CDR3 DNA: TGTGCCAGCAAGGCTAGCGTTACAGATACGCAGTATTTT. This gives the protein CASKASVTDTQYF. The entire variable domain, with the rest obtained from reference TRBV5-4 and TRBJ2-3, is as follows: ETGVTQSPTHLIKTRGQQVTLRCSSQSGHNTVSWYQQALGQGPQFIFQYYREEENGRGNFPPRFSGLQFPNYSSELNVNALELDDSALYLCASKASVTDTQYFGPGTRLTVL.

V is TRBV6-2 or TRBV6-3 and J is TRBJ2-3; 10 positions match TRBD1. Trimming removed 6 bases from V and 2 bases from J; junction bases left unmatched: 5. The CDR3 length is 15 residues. Germline V CDR1 and CDR2: MNHEY, SVGEGT. CDR3 sequence (DNA): TGTGCCAGCAGCGGGACAGGGGCTTTCACAGATACGCAGTATTTT. It yields the protein CASSGTGAFTDTQYF.